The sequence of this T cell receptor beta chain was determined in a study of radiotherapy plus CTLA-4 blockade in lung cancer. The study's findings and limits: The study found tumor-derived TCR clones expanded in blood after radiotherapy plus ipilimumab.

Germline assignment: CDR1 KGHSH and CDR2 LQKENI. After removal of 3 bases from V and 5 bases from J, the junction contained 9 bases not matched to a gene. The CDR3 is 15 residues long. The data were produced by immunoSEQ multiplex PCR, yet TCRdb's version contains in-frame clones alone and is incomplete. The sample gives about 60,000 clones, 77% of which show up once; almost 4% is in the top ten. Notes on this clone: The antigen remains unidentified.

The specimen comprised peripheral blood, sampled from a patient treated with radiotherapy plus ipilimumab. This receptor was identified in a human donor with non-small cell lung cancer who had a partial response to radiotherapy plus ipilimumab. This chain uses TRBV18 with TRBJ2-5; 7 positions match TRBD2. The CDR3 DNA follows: TGTGCCAGCTCACCGCAGAGCGGGGTCGTGGAGACCCAGTACTTC. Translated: CASSPQSGVVETQYF.